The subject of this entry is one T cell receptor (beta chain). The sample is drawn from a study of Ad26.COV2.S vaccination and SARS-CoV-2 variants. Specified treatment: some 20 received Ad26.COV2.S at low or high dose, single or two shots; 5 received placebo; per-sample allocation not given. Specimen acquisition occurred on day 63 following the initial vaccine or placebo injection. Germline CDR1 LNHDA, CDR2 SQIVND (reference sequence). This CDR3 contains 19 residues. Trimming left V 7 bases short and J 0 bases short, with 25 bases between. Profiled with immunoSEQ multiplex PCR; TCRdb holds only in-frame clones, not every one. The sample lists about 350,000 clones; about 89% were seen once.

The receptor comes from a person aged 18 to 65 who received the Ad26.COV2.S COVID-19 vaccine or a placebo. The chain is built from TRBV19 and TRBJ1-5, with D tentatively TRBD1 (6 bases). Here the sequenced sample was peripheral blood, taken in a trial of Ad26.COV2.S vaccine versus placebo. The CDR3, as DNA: TGTGCCAGTACCGTATACCTATTAGACAGGACCTATAGCAATCAGCCCCAGCATTTT. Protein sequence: CASTVYLLDRTYSNQPQHF.